This record concerns one T cell receptor beta chain sequence. Its antigen is undetermined. This specimen comes from a study of cytomegalovirus exposure and HLA in healthy donors. Primers included in the PCR were 60 Vbeta and 13 Jbeta primers. Per the study methods: Tens of millions of unique TCR beta chains, 10 million to 13 million of them shared, were counted by a later analysis. Only in-frame clones appear in the TCRdb table, and some are missing; sequencing was by immunoSEQ multiplex PCR. V and J calls and clone size are those listed in that table; D and trimming were worked out from the DNA. The table has some 140,000 clones, 70% to 80% seen once. The germline V gene encodes CDR1 SGHTS and CDR2 YDEGEE. CDR3 size: 19 residues. Trimming pared 0 bases from V and 1 base from J, leaving 20 bases between. General observations from the study: In a later analysis, TCR beta V- and J-gene trimming showed a link to a missense DCLRE1C variant. As a later analysis revealed, most CMV-associated TCR beta chains appeared HLA-restricted.

Material: PBMCs. The genes are TRBV5-8 and TRBJ1-5; TRBD1 might be the D (5 bases). This TCR derives from a man aged 25-45 years in good health and CMV-seronegative. The CDR3 reads CASSLEEWVGQGSNQPQHF. The DNA for the CDR3 is TGTGCCAGCAGCTTGGAAGAGTGGGTGGGCCAGGGAAGCAATCAGCCCCAGCATTTT.